Following are 27 T cell receptor beta chains from one sample sequenced in a study of read filtering for tumor transcriptome and immune sequencing. Molecular barcoded adaptors covering alpha/delta and beta/gamma chains were used on approximately 440 ng RNA. TCRdb called the reads again in MiXCR, with one record for every CDR3 protein. The data hold roughly 130,000 distinct CDR3 sequences, with under 15% observed a single time. The specimen sequenced was a population of CD138-negative cells sorted from bone marrow. The receptors shown here come from a donor aged 40 or over with multiple myeloma.

This clonotype was counted only a few times. This chain uses TRBV28 with TRBJ2-6; D might be TRBD2 (6 bases). The CDR3 length is 15 residues. Germline assignment: CDR1 MDHEN and CDR2 SYDVKM. V gave up 3 bases and J gave up 4 bases, with 10 bases separating them. As DNA, the CDR3 is TGTGCCAGCAGTTTGGTGGGGAGGGGGGCCAACGTCCTGACTTTC. It is translated as CASSLVGRGANVLTF.

In its sample, this clonotype was seen many times. This rearrangement joins TRBV29-1 to TRBJ1-3; no reliable D call. The length of the CDR3 is 12 residues. Germline V gene sequence: CDR1 SQVTM, CDR2 ANQGSEA. With 2 bases removed from V and 7 bases from J, the gap between germline ends came to 9 bases. In DNA form, the CDR3 reads TGCAGCGTTGAATCCGTGGGGAACACCATATATTTT. It specifies CSVESVGNTIYF.

The chain links TRBV11-2 to TRBJ2-1; TRBD1 matches at 10 bases. The CDR3 is 13 amino acids. Germline trimming cut 8 bases from V and 9 bases from J; bases unmatched to any gene: 7. Germline assignment: CDR1 SGHAT and CDR2 FQNNGV. CDR3 amino acids: CASGLRTGGEQFF. The CDR3 region has the DNA TGTGCCAGCGGCCTCCGGACAGGGGGTGAGCAGTTCTTC.

At least ten counts were recorded for this clonotype. The chain links TRBV20-1 to TRBJ2-1; 14 bases line up with TRBD2. This CDR3 is built from 14 residues. The germline gives CDR1 DFQATT, CDR2 SNEGSKA (reference sequence). The V segment lost 4 bases and the J segment 8 bases; nucleotides outside the gene matches: 4. In DNA, the CDR3 is TGCAGTGCTACGACTAGCGGGGGGGCGGATGAGCAGTTCTTC. It is translated as CSATTSGGADEQFF.

As regards this clonotype: A much larger clone lies one base from this, so it may be a read error. The DNA for the CDR3 is TGTGCCAGCGGCTTAGTTGGGACAGCCTACGAGCAGTACTTC. Protein product: CASGLVGTAYEQYF. The chain couples TRBV11-2 to TRBJ2-7, with 7 bases that match TRBD1. The V gene's germline CDR1 is SGHAT and CDR2 FQNNGV. CDR3 length: 14 residues.

This clonotype was seen many times. V and J are TRBV5-6 and TRBJ2-1; TRBD1 aligns across 10 bases. The ends lost 3 bases at V and 5 bases at J; junction bases unmatched: 14. The CDR3 covers 18 residues. CDR1 SGHDT and CDR2 YYEEEE come from the germline V gene. This CDR3 reads CASSSPLGSGQGNNEQFF. CDR3 DNA: TGTGCCAGCAGCTCTCCATTGGGTTCGGGACAGGGGAACAATGAGCAGTTCTTC.

At least ten counts were recorded for this clonotype. The CDR3 protein is CSAPGQSTDTQYF. As DNA, the CDR3 is TGCAGTGCACCGGGACAGAGCACAGATACGCAGTATTTT. The chain uses TRBV20-1 and TRBJ2-3, with TRBD1 matching 7 bases. The CDR3 length is 13 residues. The germline V gene encodes CDR1 DFQATT and CDR2 SNEGSKA (reference sequence). The ends lost 6 bases at V and 0 bases at J; junction bases unmatched: 3.

Comment on this clonotype: A much more abundant neighbour one base away suggests this may be a read error. The V and J genes are TRBV29-1 and TRBJ2-1; the match to TRBD2 covers 9 bases. Per germline, CDR1 SQVTM and CDR2 ANQGSEA. Trimming removed 1 base from V and 3 bases from J; junction bases left unmatched: 4. The CDR3 consists of 15 residues. As DNA, the CDR3 is TGCAGCGTTGAAGGACTAGCGGACTACTACAATGAGCAGTTCTTC. Its translation: CSVEGLADYYNEQFF.

There are many counts of this clonotype. The chain recombines TRBV3-1 with TRBJ1-4; D gene unclear. The germline V and J ends were trimmed by 2 bases and 8 bases, with 12 bases remaining between them. The CDR3 totals 14 residues. Germline V gene lookup returns CDR1 LGHDT and CDR2 YNNKEL (reference sequence). CDR3 sequence: CASSQSLSEEKLFF. CDR3 nucleotide sequence: TGTGCCAGCAGCCAATCTCTCTCCGAAGAAAAACTGTTTTTT. The variable domain in full, with the rest retrieved from reference TRBV3-1 and TRBJ1-4, is DTAVSQTPKYLVTQMGNDKSIKCEQNLGHDTMYWYKQDSKKFLKIMFSYNNKELIINETVPNRFSPKSPDKAHLNLHINSLELGDSAVYFCASSQSLSEEKLFFGSGTQLSVL.

This clonotype was recorded many times. The rearrangement joins TRBV7-8 to TRBJ2-1, with a weak D call TRBD2 (6 bases). Germline CDR1 and CDR2: SGHVS and FQNEAQ. V was cut by 5 bases and J by 7 bases, with 9 bases left in between. There are 12 residues in the CDR3. The CDR3 spells CASSPGTNEQFF. The CDR3 region has the DNA TGTGCCAGCAGCCCCGGGACTAATGAGCAGTTCTTC.

The sample holds many counts of this clonotype. In DNA, the CDR3 is TGTGCCAGCAGCTTAAACCAAGCGTCGAACACCGGGGAGCTGTTTTTT. It is translated as CASSLNQASNTGELFF. The chain is built from TRBV7-2 and TRBJ2-2; D gene ambiguous. With 2 bases removed from V and 0 bases from J, the gap between germline ends came to 10 bases. The V gene's germline CDR1 is SGHTA and CDR2 FQGNSA. The CDR3 consists of 16 residues.

This clonotype showed up many times. The genes are TRBV23-1 and TRBJ2-7; 12 positions agree with TRBD2. TRBV23-1 is identified as an open reading frame with a role that is uncertain. The CDR3 length is 18 residues. V lost 8 bases, J lost 6 bases, and 20 bases stayed unmatched. This chain's CDR3 is CASVPGGALTSGRGEQYF. The CDR3 nucleotides are TGCGCCAGCGTCCCGGGAGGGGCTTTGACTAGCGGGAGAGGCGAGCAGTACTTC.

This clonotype came up many times. The V gene is TRBV20-1, the J gene TRBJ1-4; no clear D gene. The CDR3 runs 12 residues. Trimming removed 7 bases at V and 8 bases at J, with 14 bases between. In germline, CDR1 is DFQATT, CDR2 SNEGSKA (reference sequence). CDR3 DNA: TGCAGTGGTGTTCATGGGGAAGAAAAACTGTTTTTT. Protein product: CSGVHGEEKLFF.

There are a few counts of this clonotype. A much larger clone differs by one base, so this may be a read error. The chain joins TRBV5-5 to TRBJ2-3; D is unresolved. V was cut by 3 bases and J by 3 bases, with 5 bases left in between. CDR3 size: 12 residues. Germline CDR1 and CDR2: SGHKS and YYEKEE (reference sequence). This CDR3 is CASSSVTDTQYF. The CDR3 DNA follows: TGTGCCAGCAGCTCGGTTACAGATACGCAGTATTTT.

This clonotype was counted at least ten times. The V call is TRBV20-1, the J call TRBJ2-7, with D uncertain. V dropped 6 bases and J dropped 4 bases, with 16 bases sitting between them. Germline V gene data show CDR1 as DFQATT and CDR2 as SNEGSKA (reference sequence). There are 13 residues in the CDR3. The CDR3 here is CSATDGGYYEQYF. The CDR3 DNA sequence: TGCAGTGCCACGGACGGCGGCTATTACGAGCAGTACTTC.

This clonotype was observed at least ten times. The gene calls are TRBV6-1 and TRBJ2-7; a weak D match, TRBD1 (5 bases). The germline V gene has CDR1 MNHNS and CDR2 SASEGT. V lost 4 bases, J lost 4 bases, and 23 bases lay in between. This CDR3 is built from 17 residues. CDR3 amino acids: CASSASFVVRDGYEQYF. In DNA, the CDR3 is TGTGCCAGCAGTGCTTCCTTTGTCGTCAGGGATGGGTACGAGCAGTACTTC.

This clonotype was seen many times. The chain carries TRBV5-4 and TRBJ2-7, with TRBD1 matching over 9 bases. J gave up 2 bases and V 4 bases, and 4 bases lay outside the gene matches. Germline loops: CDR1 SGHNT, CDR2 YYREEE (reference sequence). The CDR3 has 14 residues. The CDR3 nucleotides are TGTGCCAGCAGCCGCCGGGACAGGGCCTACGAGCAGTACTTC. Translation gives CASSRRDRAYEQYF.

This clonotype was detected only a few times. The J gene is TRBJ1-1, the V gene TRBV29-1; 9 nucleotides line up with TRBD1. Germline V CDR1 and CDR2: SQVTM, ANQGSEA. The V segment lost 3 bases and the J segment 3 bases; nucleotides outside the gene matches: 2. The CDR3 runs 13 residues. The CDR3 reads CSVETGGDTEAFF. The CDR3 DNA sequence: TGCAGCGTTGAGACAGGGGGGGACACTGAAGCTTTCTTT.

This clonotype has ten or more counts. The genes are TRBV20-1 and TRBJ2-3, with 7 bases aligning to TRBD2. CDR3 size: 16 residues. CDR1 and CDR2 from the germline V gene are DFQATT and SNEGSKA (reference sequence). J was trimmed by 4 bases and V by 4 bases; bases with no gene match: 14. CDR3 bases: TGCAGTGCTACGCCCCTTAGAGCGGGACGGTCAGATACGCAGTATTTT. It specifies CSATPLRAGRSDTQYF.

This clonotype was counted many times. The rearrangement links TRBV7-3 to TRBJ2-1; no clear D. Trimming took 4 bases from V and 9 from J, leaving 10 bases between them. Germline CDR1 is SGHTA and CDR2 is FQGTGA. The CDR3 runs 12 residues. CDR3 coding DNA: TGTGCCAGCAGCTCCCGATCGGGTGAGCAGTTCTTC. Translating it yields CASSSRSGEQFF.

This clonotype was observed a few times. This could be a read error, since a much larger clone is one nucleotide away. The V gene is TRBV9, the J gene TRBJ1-2, with D unresolved. This CDR3 region has 14 residues. Germline V gene data show CDR1 as SGDLS and CDR2 as YYNGEE. The CDR3 nucleotides read TGTGCCAGCAGCGTAGCTATGAGTAACTATGGCTACGCCTTC. Translated, it gives CASSVAMSNYGYAF.

There are a few counts of this clonotype. This CDR3 fails to terminate in the conserved phenylalanine or tryptophan, so it likely reflects a read error. The gene calls are TRBV30 and TRBJ2-1, with TRBD1 as a possible D gene (6 bases). The germline V gene has CDR1 GTSNPN and CDR2 SVGIG (reference sequence). CDR3 length: 16 amino acids. V lost 2 bases and J lost 0, with 14 bases in between. CDR3 in DNA: TGTGCCTGGAGTATGCTCACAGGGAGCTCCTACAATGAGCAGTTCTGC. Its protein is CAWSMLTGSSYNEQFC.

Details on this clonotype: A much larger clone lies a single base off, so this may be a read error. This chain links TRBV11-2 with TRBJ2-5; D is undetermined. Looked up from germline, CDR1 is SGHAT and CDR2 is FQNNGV. CDR3 length: 14 amino acids. The CDR3 here is CASSLTGLQESQYF. The CDR3 DNA reads as TGTGCCAGCAGCTTAACCGGGCTACAAGAGTCCCAGTACTTC.

This clonotype was seen repeatedly, ten times or more. The chain carries TRBV5-1 and TRBJ2-7, with 7 bases that match TRBD2. Germline V gene sequence: CDR1 SGHRS, CDR2 YFSETQ. CDR3 length: 15 residues. V lost 2 bases and J lost 0; bases outside the gene matches: 5. In DNA, the CDR3 is TGCGCCAGCAGCTTCGGAGCGGGGCCCTCCTACGAGCAGTACTTC. Residues: CASSFGAGPSYEQYF.

This clonotype was counted ten times or more. This chain joins TRBV12-3 or TRBV12-4 and TRBJ1-5; D remains ambiguous. The CDR3 covers 13 residues. The V gene lost 2 bases and the J gene lost 6 bases, with 8 bases spanning the gap. CDR3 protein: CASSLSMAQPQHF. The CDR3 DNA reads TGTGCCAGCAGTTTAAGCATGGCTCAGCCCCAGCATTTT.

This clonotype was seen many times. The chain combines TRBV2 with TRBJ2-1; TRBD2 matches 11 bases. J was trimmed by 5 bases and V by 3 bases; bases with no gene match: 3. Germline CDR1 reads SNHLY; CDR2 reads FYNNEI. This CDR3 has 15 residues. The CDR3 coding sequence is TGTGCCAGCAGTGATCTAGCGGGAGGACACAATGAGCAGTTCTTC. Its protein product is CASSDLAGGHNEQFF. Together with reference TRBV2 and TRBJ2-1, the CDR3 gives the full variable domain: EPEVTQTPSHQVTQMGQEVILRCVPISNHLYFYWYRQILGQKVEFLVSFYNNEISEKSEIFDDQFSVERPDGSNFTLKIRSTKLEDSAMYFCASSDLAGGHNEQFFGPGTRLTVL.

This clonotype has only a few counts. V and J are TRBV29-1 and TRBJ2-3; 12 bases line up with TRBD2. CDR1 and CDR2 (germline): SQVTM, ANQGSEA. The CDR3 spans 14 residues. Trimming took 6 bases from V and 2 from J; bases not matched to a gene: 3. CDR3 bases: TGCAGCGTGCGACTAGCGGGAGACACAGATACGCAGTATTTT. Its protein is CSVRLAGDTDTQYF.